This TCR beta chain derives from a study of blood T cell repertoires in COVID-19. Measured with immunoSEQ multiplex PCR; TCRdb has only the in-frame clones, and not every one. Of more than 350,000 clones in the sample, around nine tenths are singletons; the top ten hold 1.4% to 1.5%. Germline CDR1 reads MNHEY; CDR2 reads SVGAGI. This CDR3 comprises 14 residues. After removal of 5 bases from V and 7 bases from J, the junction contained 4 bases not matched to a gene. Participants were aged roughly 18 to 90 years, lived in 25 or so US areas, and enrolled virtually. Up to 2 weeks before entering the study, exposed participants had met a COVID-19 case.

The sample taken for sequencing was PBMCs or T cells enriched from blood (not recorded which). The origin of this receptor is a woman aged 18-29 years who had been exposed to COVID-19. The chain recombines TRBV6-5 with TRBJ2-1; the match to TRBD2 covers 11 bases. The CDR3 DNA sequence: TGTGCCAGCAGTCCGACTAGCGGGGCGAATGAGCAGTTCTTC. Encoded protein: CASSPTSGANEQFF.